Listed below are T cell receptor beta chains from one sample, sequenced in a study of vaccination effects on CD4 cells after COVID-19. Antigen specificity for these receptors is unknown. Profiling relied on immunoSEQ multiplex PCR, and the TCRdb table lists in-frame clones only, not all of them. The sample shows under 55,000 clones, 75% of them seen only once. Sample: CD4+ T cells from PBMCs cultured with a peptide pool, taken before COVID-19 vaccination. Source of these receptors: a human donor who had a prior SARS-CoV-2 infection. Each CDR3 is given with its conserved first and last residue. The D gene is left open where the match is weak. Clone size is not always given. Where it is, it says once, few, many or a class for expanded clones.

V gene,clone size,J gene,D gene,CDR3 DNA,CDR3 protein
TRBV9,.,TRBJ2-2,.,TGTGCCAGCAGCGTAGGGTCCGTACCGAACACCGGGGAGCTGTTTTTT,CASSVGSVPNTGELFF
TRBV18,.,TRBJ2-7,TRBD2,TGTGCCAGCTCACTGGGTCTAGCGGGATCCTACGAGCAGTACTTC,CASSLGLAGSYEQYF
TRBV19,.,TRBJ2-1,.,TGTGCCAGTAGTATCCGGGGCACAACAGAGAATGAGCAGTTCTTC,CASSIRGTTENEQFF
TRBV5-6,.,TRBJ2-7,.,TGTGCCAGCAGCTTAGGCGGCTGGGGGGCGGGCTCCTACGAGCAGTACTTC,CASSLGGWGAGSYEQYF
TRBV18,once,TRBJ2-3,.,TGTGCCAGCTCACCCATGCTTGGTACGCAGTATTTT,CASSPMLGTQYF
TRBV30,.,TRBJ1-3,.,TGTGCCTGGGATAGGGGATCTGGAAACACCATATATTTT,CAWDRGSGNTIYF
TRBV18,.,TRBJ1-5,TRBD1,TGTGCCAGCTCCCTCCTAGGGACAGGGGCAAATCAGCCCCAGCATTTT,CASSLLGTGANQPQHF
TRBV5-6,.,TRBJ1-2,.,TGTGCCAGCAGCTTCGGGCAGGAGAACTATGGCTACACCTTC,CASSFGQENYGYTF
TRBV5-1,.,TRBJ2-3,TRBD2,TGCGCCAGCAGACGTAGCGGGGAGCTCACAGATACGCAGTATTTT,CASRRSGELTDTQYF
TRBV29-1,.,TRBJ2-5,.,TGCAGCGGTTCGTATGGCAGCCAAGAGACCCAGTACTTC,CSGSYGSQETQYF
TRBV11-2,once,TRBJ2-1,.,TGTGCCAGCAGCTTAGGGGGCTGGGGTACGGGTGATGAGCAGTTCTTC,CASSLGGWGTGDEQFF
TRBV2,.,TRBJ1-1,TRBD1,TGTGCCAGCAGTGCCCAGGGGGCCCACACTGAAGCTTTCTTT,CASSAQGAHTEAFF
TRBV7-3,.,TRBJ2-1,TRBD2,TGTGCCAGCAGCTTAGATCTAGCGGGATACAATGAGCAGTTCTTC,CASSLDLAGYNEQFF
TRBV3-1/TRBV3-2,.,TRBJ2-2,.,TGTGCCAGCAGCCATACCCGGGAGCCCACCGGGGAGCTGTTTTTT,CASSHTREPTGELFF
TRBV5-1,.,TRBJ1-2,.,TGCGCCAGCAGCTTGACAGTTCCTAACTATGGCTACACCTTC,CASSLTVPNYGYTF
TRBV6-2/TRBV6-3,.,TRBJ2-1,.,TGTGCCAGCAGTTACTTTCTATCCCTCAGCGGTACCTACAATGAGCAGTTCTTC,CASSYFLSLSGTYNEQFF
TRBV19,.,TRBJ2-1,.,TGTGCCAGTAGTATCTTGGGAAAGGCGTCCTACAATGAGCAGTTCTTC,CASSILGKASYNEQFF
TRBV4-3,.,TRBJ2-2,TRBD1,TGCGCCAGCAGCCAATCGACAGGGCACACCGGGGAGCTGTTTTTT,CASSQSTGHTGELFF
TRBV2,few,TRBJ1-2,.,TGTGCCAGCAGTGAATATGGCTACACCTTC,CASSEYGYTF
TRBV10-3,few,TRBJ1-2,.,TGTGCCATCAGTCCGGACCCCCAGAGCTATGGCTACACCTTC,CAISPDPQSYGYTF
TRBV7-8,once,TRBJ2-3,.,TGTGCCAGCAGCGTTTACGGCTCAGATACGCAGTATTTT,CASSVYGSDTQYF
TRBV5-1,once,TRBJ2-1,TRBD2,TGCGCCAGCAGCGTTAGCGGGGGGGACTACAATGAGCAGTTCTTC,CASSVSGGDYNEQFF
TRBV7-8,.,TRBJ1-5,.,TGTGCCAGCAGTCCCCAGCGGGTTTTTCAGCCCCAGCATTTT,CASSPQRVFQPQHF
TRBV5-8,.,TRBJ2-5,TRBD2,TGTGCCAGCAGCCGAGGACTAGCGGGAGATGAGACCCAGTACTTC,CASSRGLAGDETQYF
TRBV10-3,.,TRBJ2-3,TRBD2,TGTGCCATCAGTGATCGGCGGGGGTCGGATACGCAGTATTTT,CAISDRRGSDTQYF
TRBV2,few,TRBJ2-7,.,TGTGCCAGCAGCCCCTACCACGAGCAGTACTTC,CASSPYHEQYF
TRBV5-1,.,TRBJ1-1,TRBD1,TGCGCCAGCAGGGGAGAGGGGGCGCCCCGTTGGGCTGAAGCTTTCTTT,CASRGEGAPRWAEAFF
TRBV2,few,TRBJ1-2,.,TGTGCCAGCAGTGATAATCGGGTAACTAACTATGGCTACACCTTC,CASSDNRVTNYGYTF
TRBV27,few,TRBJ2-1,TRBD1,TGTGCCAGCAGTCCCGGACAGGCAGACAATGAGCAGTTCTTC,CASSPGQADNEQFF
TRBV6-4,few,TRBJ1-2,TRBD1,TGTGCCAGCAGTGACTGGAACAGGGGCGGTGGCTACACCTTC,CASSDWNRGGGYTF
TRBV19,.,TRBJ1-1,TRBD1,TGTGCCAGTAGTTTAACACAGGGGGCAGGAGCTTTCTTT,CASSLTQGAGAFF
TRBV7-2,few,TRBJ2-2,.,TGTGCCAGCAGCTTTATGGGGCCAAACACCGGGGAGCTGTTTTTT,CASSFMGPNTGELFF
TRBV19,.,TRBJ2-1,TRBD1,TGTGCCAGTAGATTAGGGGGCCACTACAATGAGCAGTTCTTC,CASRLGGHYNEQFF
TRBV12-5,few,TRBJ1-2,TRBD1,TGTGCTAGTGGTTTGGCCCTCGGGGGACAGGGCGGCTACACCTTC,CASGLALGGQGGYTF
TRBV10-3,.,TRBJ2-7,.,TGTGCCATCAGTGAGTCGATCCCGCTGGGGAAAAACGAGCAGTACTTC,CAISESIPLGKNEQYF
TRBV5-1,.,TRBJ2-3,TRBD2,TGCGCCAGCAGTTACCCCGGGGGCGGGGGGAGAGATACGCAGTATTTT,CASSYPGGGGRDTQYF
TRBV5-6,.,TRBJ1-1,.,TGTGCCAGCACCTGGGGTTTCGGGGGCTCGGTTGAAGCTTTCTTT,CASTWGFGGSVEAFF